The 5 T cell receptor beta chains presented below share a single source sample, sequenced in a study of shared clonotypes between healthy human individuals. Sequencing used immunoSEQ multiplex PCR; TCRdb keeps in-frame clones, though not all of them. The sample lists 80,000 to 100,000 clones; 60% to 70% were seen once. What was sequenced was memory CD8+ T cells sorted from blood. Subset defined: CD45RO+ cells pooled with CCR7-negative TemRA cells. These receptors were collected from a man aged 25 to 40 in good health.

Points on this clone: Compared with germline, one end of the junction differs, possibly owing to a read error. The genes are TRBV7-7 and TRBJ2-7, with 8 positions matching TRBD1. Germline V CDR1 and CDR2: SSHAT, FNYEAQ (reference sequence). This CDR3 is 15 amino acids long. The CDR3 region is CASSRGRGPSYEQYF. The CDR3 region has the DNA TGTGCTAGCAGCCGAGGCAGGGGGCCCTCCTACGAGCAGTACTTC.

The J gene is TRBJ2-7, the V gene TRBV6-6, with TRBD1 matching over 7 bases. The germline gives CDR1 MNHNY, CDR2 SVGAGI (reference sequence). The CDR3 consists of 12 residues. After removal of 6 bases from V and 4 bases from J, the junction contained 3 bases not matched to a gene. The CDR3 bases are TGTGCCAGCAGGTCACAGGGGTACGAGCAGTACTTC. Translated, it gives CASRSQGYEQYF.

In DNA form, the CDR3 reads TGTGCCAGCTCGCGACAGGGGGCGGGTGAGCAGTTCTTC. This codes for CASSRQGAGEQFF. The rearrangement uses TRBV18 and TRBJ2-1; the match to TRBD1 covers 10 bases. CDR3 length: 13 amino acids. Germline CDR1 KGHSH, CDR2 LQKENI. J gave up 9 bases and V 6 bases, and 5 bases lay outside the gene matches.

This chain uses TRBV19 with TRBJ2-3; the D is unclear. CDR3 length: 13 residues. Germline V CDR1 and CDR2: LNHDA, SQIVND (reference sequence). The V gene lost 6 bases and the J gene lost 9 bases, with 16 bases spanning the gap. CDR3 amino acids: CASSSPHPETQYF. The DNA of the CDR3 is TGTGCCAGTAGCAGCCCCCACCCGGAAACGCAGTATTTT.

The CDR3 coding sequence is TGCGCCAGCAGCTTGGTACTAGCGGGAGAATTTGGGGAGCTGTTTTTT. Its protein is CASSLVLAGEFGELFF. The rearrangement joins TRBV5-1 to TRBJ2-2; 11 bases match TRBD2. CDR3 length: 16 amino acids. Trimming removed 0 bases from V and 8 bases from J; junction bases left unmatched: 6. From germline, CDR1 is SGHRS and CDR2 YFSETQ.